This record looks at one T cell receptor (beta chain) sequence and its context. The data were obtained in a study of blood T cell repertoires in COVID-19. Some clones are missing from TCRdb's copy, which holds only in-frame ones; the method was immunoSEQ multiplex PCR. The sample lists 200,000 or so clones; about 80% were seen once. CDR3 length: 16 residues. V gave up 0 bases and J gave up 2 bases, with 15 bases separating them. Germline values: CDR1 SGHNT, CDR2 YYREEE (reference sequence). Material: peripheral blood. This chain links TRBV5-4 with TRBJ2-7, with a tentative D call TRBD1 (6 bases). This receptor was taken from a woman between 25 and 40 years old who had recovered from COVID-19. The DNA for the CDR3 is TGTGCCAGCAGCTTGGGGGGGCATTATTCGGCCTACGAGCAGTACTTC. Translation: CASSLGGHYSAYEQYF.